This is a list of T cell receptor beta chains from one sample in a study of cytomegalovirus exposure and HLA in healthy donors. Assay: immunoSEQ multiplex PCR; the TCRdb copy retains only in-frame clones and omits some. The repertoire includes some 130,000 clones, about three quarters of them detected once, and approximately 1.5% sits in the top ten. Sequenced input: PBMCs. The source is a woman aged 18-35 years in good health and CMV-seronegative. The CDR3 runs from the conserved cysteine through the conserved F or W. The D gene is left open where the match is weak.

v_gene,j_gene,d_gene,CDR3nt,CDR3aa
TRBV5-6,TRBJ2-1,.,TGTGCCAGCAGCTTGGTGTCCGCCTACAATGAGCAGTTCTTC,CASSLVSAYNEQFF
TRBV5-1,TRBJ1-3,.,TGCGCCAGCAGCGCCCAGGGGTCTGGAAACACCATATATTTT,CASSAQGSGNTIYF
TRBV14,TRBJ1-1,TRBD1,TGTGCCAGCAGCCAAATAGGGACAGGGGCCTCTGAAGCTTTCTTT,CASSQIGTGASEAFF
TRBV9,TRBJ2-1,TRBD2,TGTGCCAGCAGCGCTCCTGTCTCGGGACTAGATAACAATGAGCAGTTCTTC,CASSAPVSGLDNNEQFF
TRBV19,TRBJ2-7,.,TGTGCCAGTAGTATAGCCGCCGGAGCCCAGCTGGCCTACGAGCAGTACTTC,CASSIAAGAQLAYEQYF
TRBV30,TRBJ2-7,TRBD2,TGTGCCTGGTCTAGAGGGACTAGCACCCGGTCCTACGAGCAGTACTTC,CAWSRGTSTRSYEQYF
TRBV9,TRBJ2-2,.,TGTGCCAGCAGCCCAGAGGTGGGCAGGGGGGTCACCGGGGAGCTGTTTTTT,CASSPEVGRGVTGELFF
TRBV18,TRBJ1-1,.,TGTGCCAGCTCACCGGCTGTGAACACTGAAGCTTTCTTT,CASSPAVNTEAFF
TRBV25-1,TRBJ2-5,.,TGTGCCAGCAGTGAATATACGGGCCAAGAGACCCAGTACTTC,CASSEYTGQETQYF
TRBV5-1,TRBJ1-1,.,TGCGCCAGCAGCTCAAACGAGGGGGGGGTGACTGAAGCTTTCTTT,CASSSNEGGVTEAFF
TRBV15,TRBJ1-5,.,TGTGCCACCAGCCGACTCCTGGGGGCAGGGAGCAATCAGCCCCAGCATTTT,CATSRLLGAGSNQPQHF
TRBV7-9,TRBJ1-2,TRBD1,TGTGCCAGCAGCTATACAGGGGGGGATGGCTACACCTTC,CASSYTGGDGYTF
TRBV7-7,TRBJ2-1,.,TGTGCCAGCAGCTTAAGTCAGGGCAGCAATGAGCAGTTCTTC,CASSLSQGSNEQFF
TRBV19,TRBJ1-2,TRBD1,TGTGCCAGTATACCAGACAGGGGAATGATGGAGTATGGCTACACCTTC,CASIPDRGMMEYGYTF
TRBV5-8,TRBJ2-1,TRBD2,TGTGCCAGCAGCCCCCGACTAGCGCTTACCTACAATGAGCAGTTCTTC,CASSPRLALTYNEQFF